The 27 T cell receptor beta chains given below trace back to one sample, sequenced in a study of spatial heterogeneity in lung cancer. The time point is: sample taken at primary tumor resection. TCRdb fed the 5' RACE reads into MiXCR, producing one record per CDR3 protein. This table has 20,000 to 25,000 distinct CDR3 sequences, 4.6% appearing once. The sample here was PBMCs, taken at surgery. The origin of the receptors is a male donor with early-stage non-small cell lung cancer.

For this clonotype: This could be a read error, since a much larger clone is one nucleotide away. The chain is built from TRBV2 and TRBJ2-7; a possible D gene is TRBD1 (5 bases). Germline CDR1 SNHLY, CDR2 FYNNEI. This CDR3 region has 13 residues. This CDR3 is CVSSDGAGDEQYF. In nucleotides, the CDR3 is TGTGTCAGCAGTGATGGGGCTGGCGACGAGCAGTACTTC. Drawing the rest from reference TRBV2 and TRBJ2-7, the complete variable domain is EPEVTQTPSHQVTQMGQEVILRCVPISNHLYFYWYRQILGQKVEFLVSFYNNEISEKSEIFDDQFSVERPDGSNFTLKIRSTKLEDSAMYFCVSSDGAGDEQYFGPGTRLTVT.

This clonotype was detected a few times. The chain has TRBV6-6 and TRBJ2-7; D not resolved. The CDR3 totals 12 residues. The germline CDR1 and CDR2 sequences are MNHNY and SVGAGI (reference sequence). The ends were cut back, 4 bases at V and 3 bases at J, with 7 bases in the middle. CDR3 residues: CASSSRFYEQYF. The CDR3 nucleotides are TGTGCCAGCAGTTCAAGGTTCTACGAGCAGTACTTC.

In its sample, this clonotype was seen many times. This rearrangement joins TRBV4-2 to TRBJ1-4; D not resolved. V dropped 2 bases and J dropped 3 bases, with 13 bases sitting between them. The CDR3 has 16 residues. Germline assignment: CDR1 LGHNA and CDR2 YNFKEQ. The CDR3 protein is CASSQSLVAANEKLFF. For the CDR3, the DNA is TGTGCCAGCAGCCAATCTTTGGTGGCAGCTAATGAAAAACTGTTTTTT.

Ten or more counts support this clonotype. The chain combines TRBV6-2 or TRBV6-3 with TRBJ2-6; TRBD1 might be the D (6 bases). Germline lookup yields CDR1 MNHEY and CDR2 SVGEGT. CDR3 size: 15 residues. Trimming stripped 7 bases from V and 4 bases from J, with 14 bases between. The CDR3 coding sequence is TGTGCCAGCAAACAGGGTTCTGGGGGGGCCAACGTCCTGACTTTC. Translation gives CASKQGSGGANVLTF.

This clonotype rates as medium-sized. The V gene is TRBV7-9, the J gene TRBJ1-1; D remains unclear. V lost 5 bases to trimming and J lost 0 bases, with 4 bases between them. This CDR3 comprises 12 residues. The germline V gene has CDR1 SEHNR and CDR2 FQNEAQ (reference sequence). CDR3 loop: CASSNLNTEAFF. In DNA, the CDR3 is TGTGCCAGCAGCAACCTGAACACTGAAGCTTTCTTT. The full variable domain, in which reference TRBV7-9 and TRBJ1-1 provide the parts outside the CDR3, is DTGVSQNPRHKITKRGQNVTFRCDPISEHNRLYWYRQTLGQGPEFLTYFQNEAQLEKSRLLSDRFSAERPKGSFSTLEIQRTEQGDSAMYLCASSNLNTEAFFGQGTRLTVV.

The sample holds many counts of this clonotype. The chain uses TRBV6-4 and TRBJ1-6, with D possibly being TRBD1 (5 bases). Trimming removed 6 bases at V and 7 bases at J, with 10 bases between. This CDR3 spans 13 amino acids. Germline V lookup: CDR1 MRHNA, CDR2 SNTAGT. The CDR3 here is CASRAGMNSPLHF. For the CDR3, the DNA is TGTGCCAGCAGAGCAGGGATGAATTCACCCCTCCACTTT.

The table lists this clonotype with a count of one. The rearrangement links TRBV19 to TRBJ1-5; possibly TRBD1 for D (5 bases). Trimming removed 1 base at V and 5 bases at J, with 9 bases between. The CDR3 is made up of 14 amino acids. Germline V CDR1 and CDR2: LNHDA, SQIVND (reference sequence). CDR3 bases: TGTGCCAGTAGTATAGGAGGCAGGGATCAGCCCCAGCATTTT. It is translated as CASSIGGRDQPQHF.

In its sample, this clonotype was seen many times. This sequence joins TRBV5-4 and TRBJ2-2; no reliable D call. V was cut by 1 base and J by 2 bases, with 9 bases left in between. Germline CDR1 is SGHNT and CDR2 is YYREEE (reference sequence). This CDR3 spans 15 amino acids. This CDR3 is CASSLSVENTGELFF. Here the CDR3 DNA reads TGTGCCAGCAGCTTGTCTGTCGAAAACACCGGGGAGCTGTTTTTT.

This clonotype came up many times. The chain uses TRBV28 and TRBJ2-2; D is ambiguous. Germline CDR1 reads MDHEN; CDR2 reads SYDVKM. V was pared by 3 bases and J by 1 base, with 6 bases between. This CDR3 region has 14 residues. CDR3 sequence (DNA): TGTGCCAGCAGTTTTTCAGGGAACACCGGGGAGCTGTTTTTT. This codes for CASSFSGNTGELFF.

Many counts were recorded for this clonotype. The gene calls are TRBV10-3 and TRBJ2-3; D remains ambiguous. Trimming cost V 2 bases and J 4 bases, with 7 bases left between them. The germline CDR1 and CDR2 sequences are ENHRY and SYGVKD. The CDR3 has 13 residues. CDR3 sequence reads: CAISETGSDTQYF. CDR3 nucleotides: TGTGCCATCAGTGAGACGGGCTCAGATACGCAGTATTTT.

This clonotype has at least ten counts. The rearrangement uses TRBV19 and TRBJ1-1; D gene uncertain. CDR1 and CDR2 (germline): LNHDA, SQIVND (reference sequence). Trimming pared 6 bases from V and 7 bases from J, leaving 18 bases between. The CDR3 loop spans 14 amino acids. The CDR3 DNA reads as TGTGCCAGTAGATATATTCTGACCGGGAGTGAAGCTTTCTTT. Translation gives CASRYILTGSEAFF.

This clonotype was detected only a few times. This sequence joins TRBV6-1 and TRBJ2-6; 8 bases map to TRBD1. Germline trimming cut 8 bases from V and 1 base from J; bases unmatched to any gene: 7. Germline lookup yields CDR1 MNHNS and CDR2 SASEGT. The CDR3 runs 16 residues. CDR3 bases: TGTGCCAGCTGGACAGGGCTGTTTTCTGGGGCCAACGTCCTGACTTTC. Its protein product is CASWTGLFSGANVLTF.

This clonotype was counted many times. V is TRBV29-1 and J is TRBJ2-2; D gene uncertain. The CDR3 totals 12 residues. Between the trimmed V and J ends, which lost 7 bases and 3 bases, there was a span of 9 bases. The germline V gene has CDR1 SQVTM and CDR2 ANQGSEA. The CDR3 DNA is TGCAGCGCCGAGCAGGACACCGGGGAGCTGTTTTTT. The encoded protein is CSAEQDTGELFF.

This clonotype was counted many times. CDR3 region: CASSPTGGEHQPQHF. The CDR3 nucleotides read TGTGCCAGCAGCCCGACAGGGGGTGAGCATCAGCCCCAGCATTTT. The rearrangement joins TRBV5-5 to TRBJ1-5; 9 nucleotides line up with TRBD1. Unmatched junction bases numbered 7, after V lost 4 bases and J lost 5 bases. Germline V CDR1 and CDR2: SGHKS, YYEKEE (reference sequence). CDR3 length equals 15 residues. Using reference TRBV5-5 and TRBJ1-5 for the parts outside the CDR3, the full variable domain is DAGVTQSPTHLIKTRGQQVTLRCSPISGHKSVSWYQQVLGQGPQFIFQYYEKEERGRGNFPDRFSARQFPNYSSELNVNALLLGDSALYLCASSPTGGEHQPQHFGDGTRLSIL.

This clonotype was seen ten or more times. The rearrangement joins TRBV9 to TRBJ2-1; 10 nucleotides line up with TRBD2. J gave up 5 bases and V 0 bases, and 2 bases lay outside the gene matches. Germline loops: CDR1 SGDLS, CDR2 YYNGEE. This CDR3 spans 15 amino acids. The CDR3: CASSVVSGRNNEQFF. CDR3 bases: TGTGCCAGCAGCGTAGTTAGCGGGAGGAACAATGAGCAGTTCTTC.

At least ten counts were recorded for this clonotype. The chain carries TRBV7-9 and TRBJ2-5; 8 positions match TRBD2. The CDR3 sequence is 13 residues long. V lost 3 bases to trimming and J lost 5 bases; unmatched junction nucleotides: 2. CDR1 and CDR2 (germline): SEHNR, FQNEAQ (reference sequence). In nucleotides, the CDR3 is TGTGCCAGCAGCTTGACTAGCGTGGAGACCCAGTACTTC. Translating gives CASSLTSVETQYF.

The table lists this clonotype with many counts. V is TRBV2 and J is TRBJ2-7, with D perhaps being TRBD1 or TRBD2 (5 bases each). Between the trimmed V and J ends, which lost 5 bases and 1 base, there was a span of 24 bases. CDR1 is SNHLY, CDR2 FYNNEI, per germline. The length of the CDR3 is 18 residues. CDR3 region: CASSPHDILDRESYEQYF. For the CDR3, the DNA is TGTGCCAGCAGTCCCCACGACATACTAGACAGAGAATCCTACGAGCAGTACTTC. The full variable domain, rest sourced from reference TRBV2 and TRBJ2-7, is EPEVTQTPSHQVTQMGQEVILRCVPISNHLYFYWYRQILGQKVEFLVSFYNNEISEKSEIFDDQFSVERPDGSNFTLKIRSTKLEDSAMYFCASSPHDILDRESYEQYFGPGTRLTVT.

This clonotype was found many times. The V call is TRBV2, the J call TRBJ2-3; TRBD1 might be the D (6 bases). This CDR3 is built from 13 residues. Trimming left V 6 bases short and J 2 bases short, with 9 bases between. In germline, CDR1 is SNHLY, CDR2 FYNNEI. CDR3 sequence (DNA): TGTGCCAGCAGCAGGGACAACACAGATACGCAGTATTTT. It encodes CASSRDNTDTQYF. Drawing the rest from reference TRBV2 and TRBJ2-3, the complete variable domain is EPEVTQTPSHQVTQMGQEVILRCVPISNHLYFYWYRQILGQKVEFLVSFYNNEISEKSEIFDDQFSVERPDGSNFTLKIRSTKLEDSAMYFCASSRDNTDTQYFGPGTRLTVL.

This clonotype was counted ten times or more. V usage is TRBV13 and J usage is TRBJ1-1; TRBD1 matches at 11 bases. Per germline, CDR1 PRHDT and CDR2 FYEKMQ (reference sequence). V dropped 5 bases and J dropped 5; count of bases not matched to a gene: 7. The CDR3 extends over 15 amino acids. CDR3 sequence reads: CASSRGDRGKTEAFF. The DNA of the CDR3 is TGTGCCAGCAGCCGAGGGGACAGGGGGAAGACTGAAGCTTTCTTT. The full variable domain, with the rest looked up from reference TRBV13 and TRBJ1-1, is AAGVIQSPRHLIKEKRETATLKCYPIPRHDTVYWYQQGPGQDPQFLISFYEKMQSDKGSIPDRFSAQQFSDYHSELNMSSLELGDSALYFCASSRGDRGKTEAFFGQGTRLTVV.

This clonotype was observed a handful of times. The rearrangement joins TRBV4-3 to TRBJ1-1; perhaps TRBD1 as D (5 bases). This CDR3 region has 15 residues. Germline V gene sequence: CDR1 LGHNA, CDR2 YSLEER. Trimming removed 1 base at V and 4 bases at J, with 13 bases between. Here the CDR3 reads CASSQAGRGGTEAFF. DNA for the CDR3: TGCGCCAGCAGCCAAGCAGGAAGGGGCGGCACTGAAGCTTTCTTT.

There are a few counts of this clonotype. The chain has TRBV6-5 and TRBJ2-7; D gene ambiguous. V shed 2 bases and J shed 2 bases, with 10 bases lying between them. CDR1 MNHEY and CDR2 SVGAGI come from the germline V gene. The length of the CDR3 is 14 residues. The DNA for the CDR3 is TGTGCCAGCAGTTACAACCATCAAACCTACGAGCAGTACTTC. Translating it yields CASSYNHQTYEQYF.

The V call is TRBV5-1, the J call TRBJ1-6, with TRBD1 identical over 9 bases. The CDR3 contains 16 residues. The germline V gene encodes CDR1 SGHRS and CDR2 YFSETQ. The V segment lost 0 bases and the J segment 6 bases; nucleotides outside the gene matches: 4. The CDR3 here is CASSLAQGQGNSPLHF. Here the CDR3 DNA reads TGCGCCAGCAGCTTGGCCCAGGGACAGGGTAATTCACCCCTCCACTTT.

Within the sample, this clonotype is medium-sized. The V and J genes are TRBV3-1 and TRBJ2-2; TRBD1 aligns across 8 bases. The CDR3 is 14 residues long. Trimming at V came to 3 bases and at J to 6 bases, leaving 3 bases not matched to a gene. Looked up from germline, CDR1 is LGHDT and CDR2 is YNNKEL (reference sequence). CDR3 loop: CASSHRQGPGELFF. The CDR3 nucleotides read TGTGCCAGCAGCCACCGACAGGGGCCCGGGGAGCTGTTTTTT.

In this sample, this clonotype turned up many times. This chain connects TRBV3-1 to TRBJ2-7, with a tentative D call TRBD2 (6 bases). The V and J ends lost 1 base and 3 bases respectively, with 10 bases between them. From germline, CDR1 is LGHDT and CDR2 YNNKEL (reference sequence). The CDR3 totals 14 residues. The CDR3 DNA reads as TGTGCCAGCAGCCAAGGGGTCGGGGGCTACGAGCAGTACTTC. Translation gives CASSQGVGGYEQYF.

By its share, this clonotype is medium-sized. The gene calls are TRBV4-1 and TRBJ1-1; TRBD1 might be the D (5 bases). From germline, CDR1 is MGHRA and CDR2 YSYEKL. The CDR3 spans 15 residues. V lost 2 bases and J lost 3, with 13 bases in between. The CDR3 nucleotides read TGCGCCAGCAGCCAAAAAGGGGAGGGGTACACTGAAGCTTTCTTT. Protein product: CASSQKGEGYTEAFF.

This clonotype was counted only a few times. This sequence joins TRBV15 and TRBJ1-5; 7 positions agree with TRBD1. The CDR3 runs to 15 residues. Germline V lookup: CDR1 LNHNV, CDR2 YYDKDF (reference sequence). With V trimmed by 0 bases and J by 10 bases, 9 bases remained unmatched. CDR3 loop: CATSRDRTGSAPQHF. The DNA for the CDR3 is TGTGCCACCAGCAGAGATAGGACAGGATCGGCTCCCCAGCATTTT.

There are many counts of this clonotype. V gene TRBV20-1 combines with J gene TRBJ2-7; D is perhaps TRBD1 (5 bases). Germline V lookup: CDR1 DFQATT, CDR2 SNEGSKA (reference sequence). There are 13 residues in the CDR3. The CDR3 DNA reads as TGCACTGCAGGGAAGACCAATTCCTACGAGCAGTACTTC. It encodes CTAGKTNSYEQYF.